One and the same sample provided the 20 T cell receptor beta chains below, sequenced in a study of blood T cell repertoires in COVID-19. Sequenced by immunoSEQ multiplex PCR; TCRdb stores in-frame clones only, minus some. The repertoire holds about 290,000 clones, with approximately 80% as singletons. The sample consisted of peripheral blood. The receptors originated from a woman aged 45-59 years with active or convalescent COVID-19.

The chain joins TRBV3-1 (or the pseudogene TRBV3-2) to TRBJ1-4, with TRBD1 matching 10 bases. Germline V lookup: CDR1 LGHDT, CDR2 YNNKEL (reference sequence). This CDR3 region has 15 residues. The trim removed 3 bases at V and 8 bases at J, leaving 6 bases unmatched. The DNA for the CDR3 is TGTGCCAGCAGCCATGAACCGACAGGGGGCGAAAAACTGTTTTTT. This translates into CASSHEPTGGEKLFF.

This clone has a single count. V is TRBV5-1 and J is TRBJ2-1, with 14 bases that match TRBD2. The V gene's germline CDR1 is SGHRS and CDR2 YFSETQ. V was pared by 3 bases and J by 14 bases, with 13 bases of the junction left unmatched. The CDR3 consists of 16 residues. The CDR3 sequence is CASSSGTSGRDPPEFF. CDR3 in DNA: TGCGCCAGCAGCTCAGGGACTAGCGGGAGAGATCCACCCGAGTTCTTC.

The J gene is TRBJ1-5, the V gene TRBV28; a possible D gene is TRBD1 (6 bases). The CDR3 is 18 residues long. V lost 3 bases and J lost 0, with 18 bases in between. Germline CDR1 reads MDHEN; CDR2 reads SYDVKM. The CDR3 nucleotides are TGTGCCAGCAGTTTGGCACAGGGTGCGGAATATAGCAATCAGCCCCAGCATTTT. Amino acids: CASSLAQGAEYSNQPQHF.

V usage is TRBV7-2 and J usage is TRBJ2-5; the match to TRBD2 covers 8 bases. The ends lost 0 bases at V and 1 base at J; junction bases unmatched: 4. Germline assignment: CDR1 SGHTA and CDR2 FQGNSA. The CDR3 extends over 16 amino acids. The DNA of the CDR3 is TGTGCCAGCAGCTTAGCCCCTAGCGGGTTCCAAGAGACCCAGTACTTC. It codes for CASSLAPSGFQETQYF.

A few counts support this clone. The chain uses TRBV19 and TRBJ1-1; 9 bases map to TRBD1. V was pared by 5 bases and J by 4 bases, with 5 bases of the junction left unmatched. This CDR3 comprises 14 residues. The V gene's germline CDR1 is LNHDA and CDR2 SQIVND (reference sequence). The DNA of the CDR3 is TGTGCCAGTAGTCTCACAGGGGGCGGCACTGAAGCTTTCTTT. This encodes CASSLTGGGTEAFF.

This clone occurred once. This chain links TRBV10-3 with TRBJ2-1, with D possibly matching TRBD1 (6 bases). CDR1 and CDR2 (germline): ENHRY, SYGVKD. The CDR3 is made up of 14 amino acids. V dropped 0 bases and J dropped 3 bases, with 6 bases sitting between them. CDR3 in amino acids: CAISESGGYNEQFF. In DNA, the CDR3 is TGTGCCATCAGTGAGTCAGGGGGCTACAATGAGCAGTTCTTC.

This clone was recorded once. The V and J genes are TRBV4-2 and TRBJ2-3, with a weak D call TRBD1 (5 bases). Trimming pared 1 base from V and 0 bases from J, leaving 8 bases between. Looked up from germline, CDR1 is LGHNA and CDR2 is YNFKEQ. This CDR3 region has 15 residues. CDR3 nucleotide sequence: TGTGCCAGCAGCCAAGTCGCAGGGAGCACAGATACGCAGTATTTT. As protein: CASSQVAGSTDTQYF.

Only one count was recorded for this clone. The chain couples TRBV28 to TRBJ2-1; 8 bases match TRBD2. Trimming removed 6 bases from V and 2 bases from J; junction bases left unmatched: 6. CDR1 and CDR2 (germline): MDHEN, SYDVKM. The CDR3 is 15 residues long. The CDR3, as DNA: TGTGCCAGCAGCCGGCGGACTAGCACCTACAATGAGCAGTTCTTC. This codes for CASSRRTSTYNEQFF.

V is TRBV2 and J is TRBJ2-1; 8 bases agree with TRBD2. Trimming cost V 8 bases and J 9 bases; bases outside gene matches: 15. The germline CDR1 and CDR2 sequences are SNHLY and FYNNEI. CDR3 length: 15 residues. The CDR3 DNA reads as TGTGCCAGCGCGGGCTCCGGGACTAGGGTTAGTGAGCAGTTCTTC. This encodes CASAGSGTRVSEQFF.

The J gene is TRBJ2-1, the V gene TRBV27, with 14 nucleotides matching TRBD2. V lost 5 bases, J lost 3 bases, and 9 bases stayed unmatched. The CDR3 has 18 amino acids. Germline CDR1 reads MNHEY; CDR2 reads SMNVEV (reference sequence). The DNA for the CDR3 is TGTGCCAGCAGTCGCTACCTGGGGACTAGCGGGGGCTACAATGAGCAGTTCTTC. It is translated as CASSRYLGTSGGYNEQFF.

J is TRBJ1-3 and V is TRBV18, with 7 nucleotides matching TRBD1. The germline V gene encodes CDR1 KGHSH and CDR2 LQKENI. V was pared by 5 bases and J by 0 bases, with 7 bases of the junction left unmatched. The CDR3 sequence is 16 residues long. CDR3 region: CASSSTDRDSGNTIYF. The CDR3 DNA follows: TGTGCCAGCTCATCCACCGACAGGGACTCTGGAAACACCATATATTTT.

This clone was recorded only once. The CDR3 DNA reads TGTGCCAGCAGCCGCACCAACAAGGGGTTGGAGACCCAGTACTTC. Protein: CASSRTNKGLETQYF. The chain has TRBV5-4 and TRBJ2-5, with D tentatively TRBD1 (5 bases). Trimming shortened V by 4 bases and J by 5 bases, and 18 bases separated the two germline ends. The CDR3 runs 15 residues. The germline V gene encodes CDR1 SGHNT and CDR2 YYREEE (reference sequence).

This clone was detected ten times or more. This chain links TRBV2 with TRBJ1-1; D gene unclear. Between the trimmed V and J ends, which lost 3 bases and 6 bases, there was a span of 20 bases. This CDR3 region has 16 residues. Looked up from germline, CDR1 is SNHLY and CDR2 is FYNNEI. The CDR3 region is CASSDWRGGRTAEAFF. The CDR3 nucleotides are TGTGCCAGCAGTGATTGGCGCGGAGGGCGTACGGCTGAAGCTTTCTTT.

Here the CDR3 DNA reads TGTGCCAGCTCACTATTCCCTCCCACTGTCAATCAGCCCCAGCATTTT. This encodes CASSLFPPTVNQPQHF. V is TRBV18 and J is TRBJ1-5; D is unresolved. V was clipped by 4 bases and J by 3 bases, with 16 bases between them. The CDR3 consists of 16 residues. CDR1 is KGHSH, CDR2 LQKENI, per germline.

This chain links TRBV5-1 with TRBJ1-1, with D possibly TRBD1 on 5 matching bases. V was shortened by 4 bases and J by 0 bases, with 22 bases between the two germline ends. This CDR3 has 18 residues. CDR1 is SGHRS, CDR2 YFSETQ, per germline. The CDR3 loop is CASSPTGQGGTMNTEAFF. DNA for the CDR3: TGCGCCAGCAGCCCTACCGGACAAGGCGGGACTATGAACACTGAAGCTTTCTTT.

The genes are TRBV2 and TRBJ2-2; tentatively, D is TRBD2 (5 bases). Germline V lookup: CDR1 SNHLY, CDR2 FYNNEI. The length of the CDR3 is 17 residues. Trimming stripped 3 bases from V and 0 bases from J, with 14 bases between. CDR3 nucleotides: TGTGCCAGCAGTGATTGGTTCGGCGGGTCGAACACCGGGGAGCTGTTTTTT. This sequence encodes CASSDWFGGSNTGELFF.

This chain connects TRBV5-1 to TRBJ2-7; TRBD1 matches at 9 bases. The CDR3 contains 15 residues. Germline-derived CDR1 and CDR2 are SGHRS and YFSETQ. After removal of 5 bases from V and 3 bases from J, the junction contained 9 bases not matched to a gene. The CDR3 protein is CASSVSGQGLYEQYF. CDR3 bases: TGCGCCAGCAGTGTGTCGGGACAGGGACTCTACGAGCAGTACTTC. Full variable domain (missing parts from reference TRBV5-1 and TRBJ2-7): KAGVTQTPRYLIKTRGQQVTLSCSPISGHRSVSWYQQTPGQGLQFLFEYFSETQRNKGNFPGRFSGRQFSNSRSEMNVSTLELGDSALYLCASSVSGQGLYEQYFGPGTRLTVT.

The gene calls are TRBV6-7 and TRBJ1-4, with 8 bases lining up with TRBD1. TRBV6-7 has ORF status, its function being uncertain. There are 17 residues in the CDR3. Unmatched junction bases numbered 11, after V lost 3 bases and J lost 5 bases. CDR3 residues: CASSYRNRGCPNEKLFF. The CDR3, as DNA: TGTGCCAGCAGTTATCGGAACAGGGGGTGCCCCAATGAAAAACTGTTTTTT.

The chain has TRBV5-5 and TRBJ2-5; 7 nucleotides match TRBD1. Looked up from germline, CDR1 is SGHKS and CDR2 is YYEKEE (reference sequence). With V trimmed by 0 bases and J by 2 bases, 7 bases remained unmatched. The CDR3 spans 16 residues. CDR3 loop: CASSLGQGWEQETQYF. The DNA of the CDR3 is TGTGCCAGCAGCTTGGGACAGGGATGGGAGCAAGAGACCCAGTACTTC.

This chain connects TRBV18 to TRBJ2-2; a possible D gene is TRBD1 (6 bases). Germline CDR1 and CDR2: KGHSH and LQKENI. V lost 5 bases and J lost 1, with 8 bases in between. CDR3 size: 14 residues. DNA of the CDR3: TGTGCCAGCTCAAAGGGACAGAACACCGGGGAGCTGTTTTTT. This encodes CASSKGQNTGELFF.